This TCR beta chain is from a study of T cell repertoires in cytomegalovirus infection. Looked up from germline, CDR1 is SGHDN and CDR2 is FVKESK. Germline trimming cut 4 bases from V and 1 base from J; bases unmatched to any gene: 4. The length of the CDR3 is 15 residues. About this clonotype: What it binds is not known.

TCRdb reprocessed the reads with MiXCR, giving one entry per CDR3 protein. The sample comprises about 180,000 distinct CDR3 sequences, about 20% of which are singletons, and 20% to 30% rests with the top ten. This chain links TRBV14 with TRBJ1-1; 9 bases match TRBD1. This TCR came from a human donor in good health (CMV status not recorded). Some clones in this sample may be carry-over from other donors' samples. Sequenced material: CD8+ T cells from cultured PBMCs, taken from culture after CMV antigen stimulation. The DNA for the CDR3 is TGTGCCAGCAGCCCAAGGACAGGGGAGAACACTGAAGCTTTCTTT. Its translation: CASSPRTGENTEAFF. Complete variable domain (other parts from reference TRBV14 and TRBJ1-1): EAGVTQFPSHSVIEKGQTVTLRCDPISGHDNLYWYRRVMGKEIKFLLHFVKESKQDESGMPNNRFLAERTGGTYSTLKVQPAELEDSGVYFCASSPRTGENTEAFFGQGTRLTVV.